This T cell receptor beta chain was retrieved from a study of T cell repertoires in cytomegalovirus infection. Study details: Public TCR beta signatures marked donors with CMV infection and the matching HLA. Findings and limits, study-wide: Dominating the ex vivo response were HLA-C-restricted CMV-specific TCR beta clonotypes. Summed frequency of public TCR beta families distinguished CMV carriers with the relevant HLA.

TCRdb independently ran MiXCR on the reads; one entry per CDR3 protein. The sample yields approximately 700,000 distinct CDR3 sequences, 35% seen once. The V end lost 6 bases, the J end lost 1 base, and 16 bases lay between the germline ends. Germline CDR1 is SGHRS and CDR2 is YFSETQ. The CDR3 is 15 amino acids. Notes on this clonotype: Its antigen is currently unknown.

V gene TRBV5-1 combines with J gene TRBJ1-2; maybe TRBD1 (5 bases). This TCR was sampled from a human donor in good health (CMV status not recorded). Some clones in this sample may be carry-over from other donors' samples. The sequenced sample was PBMCs. The CDR3 sequence: CASNNPGRHNYGYTF. The CDR3, as DNA: TGCGCCAGCAACAACCCGGGACGGCATAACTATGGCTACACCTTC.